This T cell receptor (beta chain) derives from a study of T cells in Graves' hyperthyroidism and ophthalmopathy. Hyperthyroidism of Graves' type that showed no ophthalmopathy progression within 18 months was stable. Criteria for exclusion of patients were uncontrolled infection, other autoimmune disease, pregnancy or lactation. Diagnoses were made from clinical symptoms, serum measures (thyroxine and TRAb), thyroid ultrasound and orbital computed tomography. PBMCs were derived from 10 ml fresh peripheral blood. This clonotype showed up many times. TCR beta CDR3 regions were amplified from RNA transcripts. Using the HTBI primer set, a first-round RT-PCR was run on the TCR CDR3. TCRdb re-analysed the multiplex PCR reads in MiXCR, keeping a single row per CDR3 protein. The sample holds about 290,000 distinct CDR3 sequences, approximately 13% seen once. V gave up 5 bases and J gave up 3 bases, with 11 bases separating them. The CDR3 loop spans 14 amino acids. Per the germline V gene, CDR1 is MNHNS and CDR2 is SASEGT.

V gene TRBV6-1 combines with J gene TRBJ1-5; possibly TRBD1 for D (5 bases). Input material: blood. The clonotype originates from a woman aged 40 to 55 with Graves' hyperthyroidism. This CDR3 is CASSYMDINQPQHF. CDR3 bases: TGTGCCAGCAGTTATATGGACATCAATCAGCCCCAGCATTTT.